The T cell receptor beta chain described here comes from a study of beta chain features in type 1 diabetes. Broader study findings: cDNA sequencing could over-represent cells with high TCR expression. Patients with type 1 diabetes showed fewer VDJ junction insertions and more deletions.

Purities in excess of 95% were seen in all sorted populations. Expressed TCRB transcripts got sequenced, as all isolated RNA was reverse transcribed. Here immunoSEQ multiplex PCR was the method, and the copy in TCRdb shows in-frame clones only, minus some. The sample lists 900,000 or so clones, roughly 16% occurring once. This clone turned up a few times. What it binds is unknown. This same CDR3 is encoded by further DNA sequences in the sample. This CDR3 has 13 residues. CDR1 and CDR2 (germline): SGDLS, YYNGEE. The V and J ends lost 2 bases and 1 base respectively, with 5 bases between them. This TCR was sampled from a woman younger than 35 in good health. The sequenced sample was naive CD4+ T cells from blood. The chain joins TRBV9 to TRBJ2-3, with a possible D match to TRBD2 (5 bases). The CDR3, as DNA: TGTGCCAGCAGCGTCGGGGGCACAGATACGCAGTATTTT. It is translated as CASSVGGTDTQYF.